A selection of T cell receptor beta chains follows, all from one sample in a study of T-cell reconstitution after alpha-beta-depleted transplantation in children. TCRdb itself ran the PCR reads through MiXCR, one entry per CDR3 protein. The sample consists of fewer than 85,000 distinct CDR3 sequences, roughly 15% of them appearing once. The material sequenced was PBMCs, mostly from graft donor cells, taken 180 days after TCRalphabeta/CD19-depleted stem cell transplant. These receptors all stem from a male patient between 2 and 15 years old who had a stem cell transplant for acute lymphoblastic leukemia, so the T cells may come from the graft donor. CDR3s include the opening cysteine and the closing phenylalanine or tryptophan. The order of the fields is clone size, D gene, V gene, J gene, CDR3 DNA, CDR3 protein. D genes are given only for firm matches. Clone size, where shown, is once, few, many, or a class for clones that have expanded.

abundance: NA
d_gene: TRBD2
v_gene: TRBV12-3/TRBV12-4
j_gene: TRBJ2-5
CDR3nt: TGTGCCAGCAGTCAAGGGCCGGGGGGGCGCGGGAAAGAGACCCAGTACTTC
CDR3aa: CASSQGPGGRGKETQYF

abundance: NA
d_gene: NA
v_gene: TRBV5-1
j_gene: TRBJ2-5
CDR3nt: TGCGCCAGCAGCCGTTCCGTTCAGGGGATTCAAGAGACCCAGTACTTC
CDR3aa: CASSRSVQGIQETQYF

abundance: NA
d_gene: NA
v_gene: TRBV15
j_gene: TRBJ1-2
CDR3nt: TGTGCCACCAGCAGAGATACCGGCCCAGGAGGCTATGGCTACACCTTC
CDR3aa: CATSRDTGPGGYGYTF

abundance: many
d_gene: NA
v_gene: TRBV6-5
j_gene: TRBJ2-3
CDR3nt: TGTGCCAGCAGTTACCGGGGGTCCACAGATACGCAGTATTTT
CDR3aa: CASSYRGSTDTQYF

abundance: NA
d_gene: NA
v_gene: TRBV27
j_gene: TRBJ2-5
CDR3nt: TGTGCCAGCAGTTTCGAGGGGCCCCAGGAGACCCAGTACTTC
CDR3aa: CASSFEGPQETQYF

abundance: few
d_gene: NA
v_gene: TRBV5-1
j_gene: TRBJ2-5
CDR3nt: TGCGCCAGCAGCCTCCCTGGGGGGAAAGAGACCCAGTACTTC
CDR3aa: CASSLPGGKETQYF

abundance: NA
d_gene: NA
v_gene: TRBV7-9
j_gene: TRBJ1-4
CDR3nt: TGTGCCAGCAGCCCCCTTCCAGAGGTTGTGACTGATGAAAAACTGTTTTTT
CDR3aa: CASSPLPEVVTDEKLFF

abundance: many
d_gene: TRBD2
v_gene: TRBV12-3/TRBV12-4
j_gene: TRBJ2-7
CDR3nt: TGTGCCAGCAGTTTAGCCGGGACTAGCTCCTACGAGCAGTACTTC
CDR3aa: CASSLAGTSSYEQYF

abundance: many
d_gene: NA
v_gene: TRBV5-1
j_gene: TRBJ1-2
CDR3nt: TGCGCCAGCAGCTTGGAAAACAGTGCTAATGGCTACACCTTC
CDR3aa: CASSLENSANGYTF

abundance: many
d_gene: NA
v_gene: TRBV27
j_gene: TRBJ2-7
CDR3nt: TGTGCCAGCAGTTTTGGGGACGCCGAGCAGTACTTC
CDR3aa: CASSFGDAEQYF

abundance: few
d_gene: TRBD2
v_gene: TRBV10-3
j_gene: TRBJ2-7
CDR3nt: TGTGCCACCGGGGAGGGCACCGGCTACGAGCAGTACTTC
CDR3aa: CATGEGTGYEQYF

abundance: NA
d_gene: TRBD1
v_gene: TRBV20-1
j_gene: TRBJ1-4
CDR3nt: TGCAGTGCTAGACAGGGGGCGCGTGAAAAACTGTTTTTT
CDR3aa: CSARQGAREKLFF

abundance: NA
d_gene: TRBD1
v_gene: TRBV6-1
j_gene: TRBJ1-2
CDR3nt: TGTGCCAGCAGTCGGGACAGGGTAGATGGCTACACCTTC
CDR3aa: CASSRDRVDGYTF

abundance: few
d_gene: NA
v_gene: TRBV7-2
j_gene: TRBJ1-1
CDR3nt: TGTGCCAGCAGCTTACAGACACCCTTGAACACTGAAGCTTTCTTT
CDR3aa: CASSLQTPLNTEAFF

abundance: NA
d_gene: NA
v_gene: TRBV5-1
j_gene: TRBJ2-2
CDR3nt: TGCGCCAGCAGCTTGAGCAGGGGCGCCTCGAACACCGGGGAGCTGTTTTTT
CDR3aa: CASSLSRGASNTGELFF

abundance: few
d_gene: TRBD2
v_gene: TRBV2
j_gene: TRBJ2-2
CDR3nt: TGTGCCAGCAGGCTGGGACTACCCACCGGGGAGCTGTTTTTT
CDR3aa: CASRLGLPTGELFF

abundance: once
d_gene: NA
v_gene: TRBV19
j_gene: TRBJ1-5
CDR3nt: TGTGCCAGTAGTTTGGGCACCGGGACGGCATTCAATCAGCCCCAGCATTTT
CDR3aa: CASSLGTGTAFNQPQHF

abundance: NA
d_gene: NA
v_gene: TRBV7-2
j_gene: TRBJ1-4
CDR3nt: TGTGCCAGCAGGGGGGACACGCGGGCTGAAAAACTGTTTTTT
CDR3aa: CASRGDTRAEKLFF

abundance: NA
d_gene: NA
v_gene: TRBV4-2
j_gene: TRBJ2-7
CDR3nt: TGTGCCAGCAGCCATTGGGACTCCGAAGGGAACGAGCAGTACTTC
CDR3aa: CASSHWDSEGNEQYF

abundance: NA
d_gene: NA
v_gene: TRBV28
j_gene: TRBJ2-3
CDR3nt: TGTGCCAGCAGTTTATCCAGATCCGTGACTGGCACAGATACGCAGTATTTT
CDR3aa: CASSLSRSVTGTDTQYF

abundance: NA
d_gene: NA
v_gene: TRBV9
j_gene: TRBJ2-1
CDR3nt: TGTGCCAGCAGCGTCGACTTGGGGGGGGCTAATGAGCAGTTCTTC
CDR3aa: CASSVDLGGANEQFF

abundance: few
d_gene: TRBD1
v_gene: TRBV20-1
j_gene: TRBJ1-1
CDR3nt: TGCAGTGCTAGAGACAGACAGGGGGCGGCGACTGAAGCTTTCTTT
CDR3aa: CSARDRQGAATEAFF

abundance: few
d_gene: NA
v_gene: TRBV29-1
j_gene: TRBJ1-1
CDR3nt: TGCAGCGCTTTCCTTGTTTCGGTCACTGAAGCTTTCTTT
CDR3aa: CSAFLVSVTEAFF

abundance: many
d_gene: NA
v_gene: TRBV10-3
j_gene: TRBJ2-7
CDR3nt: TGTGCCATCAGTGATGGGCAGCTCTACGAGCAGTACTTC
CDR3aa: CAISDGQLYEQYF

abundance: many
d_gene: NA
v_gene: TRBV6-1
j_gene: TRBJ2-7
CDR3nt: TGTGCCAGCAGCAGAAGCCTACTTTACGAGCAGTACTTC
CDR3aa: CASSRSLLYEQYF

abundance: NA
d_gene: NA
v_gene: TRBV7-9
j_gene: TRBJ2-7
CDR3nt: TGTGCCAGCAGCTTCGCAGGGGTGGACGAGCAGTACTTC
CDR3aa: CASSFAGVDEQYF

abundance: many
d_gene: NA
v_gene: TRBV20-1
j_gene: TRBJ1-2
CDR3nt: TGCAGTGCCCCGGACAGCTCTTCCTATGGCTACACCTTC
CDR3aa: CSAPDSSSYGYTF

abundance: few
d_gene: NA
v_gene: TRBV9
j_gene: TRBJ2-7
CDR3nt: TGTGCCAGCAGCCCGTCCGGACACTACTCCTACGAGCAGTACTTC
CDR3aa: CASSPSGHYSYEQYF

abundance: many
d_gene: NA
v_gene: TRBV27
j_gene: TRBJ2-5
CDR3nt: TGTGCCAGCAGAGGACAGATTCAAGAGACCCAGTACTTC
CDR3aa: CASRGQIQETQYF

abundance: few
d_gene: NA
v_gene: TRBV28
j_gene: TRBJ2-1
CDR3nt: TGTGCCAGCAAGGAAGGGAGCTCCTACAATGAGCAGTTCTTC
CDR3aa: CASKEGSSYNEQFF

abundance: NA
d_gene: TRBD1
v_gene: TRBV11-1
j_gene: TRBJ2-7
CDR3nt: TGTGCCAGCAGCTTACCTGGGACAGGGCCCGCCTCCTACGAGCAGTACTTC
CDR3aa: CASSLPGTGPASYEQYF

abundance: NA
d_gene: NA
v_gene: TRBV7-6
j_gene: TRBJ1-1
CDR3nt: TGTGCCAGCAGCTTAGGGCATGGGGAAGGCACTGAAGCTTTCTTT
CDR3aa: CASSLGHGEGTEAFF